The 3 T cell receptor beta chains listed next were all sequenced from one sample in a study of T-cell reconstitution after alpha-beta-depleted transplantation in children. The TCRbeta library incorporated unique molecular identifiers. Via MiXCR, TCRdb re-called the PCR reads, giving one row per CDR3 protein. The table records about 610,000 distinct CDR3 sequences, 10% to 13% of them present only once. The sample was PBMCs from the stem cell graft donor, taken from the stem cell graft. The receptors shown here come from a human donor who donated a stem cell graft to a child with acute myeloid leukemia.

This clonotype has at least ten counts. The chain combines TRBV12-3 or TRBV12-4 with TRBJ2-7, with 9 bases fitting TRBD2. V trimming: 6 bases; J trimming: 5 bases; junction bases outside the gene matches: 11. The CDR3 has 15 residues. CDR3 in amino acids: CASSPGVAGENEQYF. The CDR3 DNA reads TGTGCCAGCAGCCCCGGGGTAGCGGGAGAAAACGAGCAGTACTTC.

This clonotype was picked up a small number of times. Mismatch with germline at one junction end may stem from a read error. In nucleotides, the CDR3 is TGCGCCAGCAACTCCTTGGACGAGCGGTACTTC. Translating gives CASNSLDERYF. The chain has TRBV5-1 and TRBJ2-7, with D unresolved. Germline V lookup: CDR1 SGHRS, CDR2 YFSETQ. The CDR3 covers 11 residues. The full variable domain, rest sourced from reference TRBV5-1 and TRBJ2-7, is KAGVTQTPRYLIKTRGQQVTLSCSPISGHRSVSWYQQTPGQGLQFLFEYFSETQRNKGNFPGRFSGRQFSNSRSEMNVSTLELGDSALYLCASNSLDERYFGPGTRLTVT.

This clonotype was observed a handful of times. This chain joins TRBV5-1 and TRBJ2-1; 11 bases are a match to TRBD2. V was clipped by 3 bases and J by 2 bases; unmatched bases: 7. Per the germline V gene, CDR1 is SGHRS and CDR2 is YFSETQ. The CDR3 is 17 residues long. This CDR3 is CASSSGLAGPPYNEQFF. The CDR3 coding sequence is TGCGCCAGCAGCTCTGGACTAGCGGGCCCTCCCTACAATGAGCAGTTCTTC.